One and the same sample provided the 8 T cell receptor beta chains below, sequenced in a study of T cell repertoires in cytomegalovirus infection. TCRdb re-derived calls from the reads in MiXCR, one entry per CDR3 protein. This repertoire shows some 920,000 distinct CDR3 sequences, approximately 31% found once; its top ten account for about an eighth. Antigen specificity for these receptors is unknown. The material sequenced was cultured CD8+ T cells from PBMCs, taken from culture after CMV antigen stimulation. These receptors were collected from a human donor in good health (CMV status not recorded). Some clones in this sample may be carry-over from other donors' samples.

This clonotype was seen only a few times. The J gene is TRBJ2-7, the V gene TRBV6-5; 8 bases are shared with TRBD2. The CDR3 length is 15 residues. CDR1 and CDR2 (germline): MNHEY, SVGAGI. The V gene end was trimmed by 0 bases and the J gene end by 1 base; junction bases not matched to a gene: 2. This CDR3 is CASSYSAGGSYEQYF. The CDR3 DNA is TGTGCCAGCAGTTACTCTGCGGGGGGTTCCTACGAGCAGTACTTC.

This chain joins TRBV7-6 and TRBJ2-7; D remains ambiguous. CDR1 is SGHVS and CDR2 is FNYEAQ in the germline V gene. CDR3 size: 14 residues. The V end lost 0 bases, the J end lost 2 bases, and 8 bases lay between the germline ends. CDR3 sequence: CASSLAVGPYEQYF. CDR3 nucleotides: TGTGCCAGCAGCTTAGCGGTGGGCCCCTACGAGCAGTACTTC.

This chain connects TRBV27 to TRBJ1-5; possibly TRBD1 for D (6 bases). Germline V gives CDR1 MNHEY, CDR2 SMNVEV (reference sequence). Trimming took 6 bases from V and 7 from J, leaving 19 bases between them. CDR3 length: 15 amino acids. The CDR3 coding sequence is TGTGCCAGCAGCCAGTGGGGGGGCGAAGGGCAGCCCCAGCATTTT. Amino acid sequence: CASSQWGGEGQPQHF.

A few counts support this clonotype. The chain combines TRBV12-3 or TRBV12-4 with TRBJ2-3; D possibly corresponds to TRBD1 (6 bases). The CDR3 has 15 amino acids. Between the trimmed V and J ends, which lost 6 bases and 2 bases, there was a span of 15 bases. CDR3 sequence reads: CASSILGGYTDTQYF. Here the CDR3 DNA reads TGTGCCAGCAGCATCCTAGGGGGATACACAGATACGCAGTATTTT.

This chain joins TRBV6-1 and TRBJ2-5; D possibly corresponds to TRBD2 (5 bases). From germline, CDR1 is MNHNS and CDR2 SASEGT. Trimming removed 6 bases at V and 5 bases at J, with 16 bases between. This CDR3 has 14 residues. The CDR3 loop reads CASSGLPTLETQYF. DNA for the CDR3: TGTGCCAGCAGCGGACTTCCCACTCTGGAGACCCAGTACTTC.

V usage is TRBV19 and J usage is TRBJ2-7; maybe TRBD2 (5 bases). The V end was cut by 5 bases, the J end by 0 bases, with 14 bases between. There are 15 residues in the CDR3. Germline-derived CDR1 and CDR2 are LNHDA and SQIVND (reference sequence). CDR3 region: CASSPVSGGSYEQYF. CDR3 nucleotide sequence: TGTGCCAGTAGTCCCGTCTCTGGAGGCTCCTACGAGCAGTACTTC.

The V gene is TRBV11-3, the J gene TRBJ2-2; 11 nucleotides line up with TRBD1. The germline V gene has CDR1 SGHNT and CDR2 YENEEA. The V segment lost 5 bases and the J segment 5 bases; nucleotides outside the gene matches: 4. This CDR3 comprises 15 residues. The CDR3 sequence is CASSMDRGRTGELFF. The CDR3 DNA follows: TGTGCCAGCAGCATGGACAGGGGGCGAACCGGGGAGCTGTTTTTT. The full variable domain, completed using reference TRBV11-3 and TRBJ2-2, is EAGVVQSPRYKIIEKKQPVAFWCNPISGHNTLYWYLQNLGQGPELLIRYENEEAVDDSQLPKDRFSAERLKGVDSTLKIQPAELGDSAVYLCASSMDRGRTGELFFGEGSRLTVL.

This clonotype was seen many times. V gene TRBV7-6 combines with J gene TRBJ2-1; 13 bases map to TRBD2. The germline CDR1 and CDR2 sequences are SGHVS and FNYEAQ. This CDR3 is 15 amino acids long. The trim removed 5 bases at V and 5 bases at J, leaving 3 bases unmatched. The CDR3 loop reads CASSEGLAGNNEQFF. As DNA, the CDR3 is TGTGCCAGCAGCGAGGGACTAGCGGGGAACAATGAGCAGTTCTTC.